This T cell receptor (beta chain) was captured by sequencing in a study of cytomegalovirus exposure and HLA in healthy donors. Study information: Early released data comprised some 91 million unique TCRs from HLA-typed donors. Notes on the study in general: An analysis done earlier found most TCR beta V segments productive about 90% or about 30% of the time.

On this clone: Antigen: not known.

CDR3 length: 16 residues. CDR1 is SGHRS and CDR2 is YFSETQ in the germline V gene. Losses at the gene ends were 2 bases for V and 1 base for J; bases not matched to a gene: 5. PCR involved 60 Vbeta and 13 Jbeta primers. As handled by the study authors: Counted up in a later analysis, unique TCR beta chains came to some 75 million, with 9.5 million to 13 million shared. The assay was immunoSEQ multiplex PCR, and TCRdb's table has in-frame clones only and misses some. Clonal size and the V and J genes are those of that table, whereas D and trimming came from the DNA. The sample totals some 130,000 clones.

The receptor was derived from a woman aged 40 to 50 in good health and CMV-seropositive. Sequenced material: PBMCs. The chain recombines TRBV5-1 with TRBJ2-2, with TRBD1 identical over 7 bases. The CDR3 region has the DNA TGCGCCAGCAGCTTAAGACAGGGCAAGAACACCGGGGAGCTGTTTTTT. Protein product: CASSLRQGKNTGELFF.